This T cell receptor beta chain was captured in a study of CD8 T cells in ankylosing spondylitis. The study, taken as a whole, reports: Disease-linked clones reportedly showed significant enrichment in matched ankylosing spondylitis synovial fluid. Researchers report that disease-linked clones proved CD8+ and relatively rare in peripheral blood. Previous work reported some of these motif variants in the synovial fluid and blood of reactive arthritis.

CDR3 length equals 15 residues. Germline-derived CDR1 and CDR2 are SGHTA and FQGNSA. V dropped 4 bases and J dropped 6; count of bases not matched to a gene: 8. Ten or more counts support this clonotype. Its antigen is not identified. Quantitative molecular-barcoded 5'-RACE generated the TCR beta libraries. TCRdb reprocessed the 5' RACE reads with MiXCR, giving one entry per CDR3 protein. Of some 200,000 distinct CDR3 sequences in the sample, 20% to 30% were seen once. The sample consisted of blood, either unsorted or a sorted T cell fraction (not recorded which). The chain employs TRBV7-2 and TRBJ2-3; 9 bases match TRBD2. This clonotype originated in a male donor with ankylosing spondylitis or in good health (not recorded which). The CDR3 nucleotides are TGTGCCAGCAGCTCTAGCGGGGCTCGCGGGGATACGCAGTATTTT. Translation gives CASSSSGARGDTQYF.